Sequencing of this TCR beta chain was carried out in a study of T-cell reconstitution after alpha-beta-depleted transplantation in children. Germline CDR1 and CDR2: DFQATT and SNEGSKA (reference sequence). Trimming cost V 2 bases and J 5 bases, with 20 bases left between them. This CDR3 region has 16 residues. On this clonotype itself: This clone may be a read error of a much larger clone one base away.

It was with unique molecular identifiers that the TCRbeta library was prepared. Each CDR3 protein gets one entry after TCRdb re-called the PCR reads with MiXCR. The sample holds around 600,000 distinct CDR3 sequences; around a sixth are singletons and the top ten take about 1.1%. The source material was PBMCs from the stem cell graft donor, sampled from the stem cell graft. The clonotype originates from a human donor who donated a stem cell graft to a child with acute myeloid leukemia. The rearrangement uses TRBV20-1 and TRBJ2-3, with D perhaps assigned TRBD1 or TRBD2 (5 bases each). The CDR3 here is CSARRDRGIPRDTQYF. In DNA, the CDR3 is TGCAGTGCTAGACGGGACCGAGGGATTCCCAGAGATACGCAGTATTTT.